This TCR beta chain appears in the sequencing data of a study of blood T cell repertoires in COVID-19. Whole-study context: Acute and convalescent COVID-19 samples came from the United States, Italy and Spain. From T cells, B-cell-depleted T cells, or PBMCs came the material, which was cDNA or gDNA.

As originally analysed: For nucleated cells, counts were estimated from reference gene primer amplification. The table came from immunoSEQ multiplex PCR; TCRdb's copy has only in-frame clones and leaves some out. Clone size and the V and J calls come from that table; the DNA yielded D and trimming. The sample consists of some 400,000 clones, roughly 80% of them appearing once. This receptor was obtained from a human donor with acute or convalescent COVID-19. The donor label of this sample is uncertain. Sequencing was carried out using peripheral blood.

The CDR3 protein is CAVGYFNSYNSPLHF. The DNA for the CDR3 is TGTGCCGTGGGCTATTTTAACTCCTATAATTCACCCCTCCACTTT. The V gene is TRBV6-5, the J gene TRBJ1-6; no reliable D call. The CDR3 runs 15 residues. V lost 11 bases to trimming and J lost 0 bases, with 14 bases between them. The germline V gene has CDR1 MNHEY and CDR2 SVGAGI.